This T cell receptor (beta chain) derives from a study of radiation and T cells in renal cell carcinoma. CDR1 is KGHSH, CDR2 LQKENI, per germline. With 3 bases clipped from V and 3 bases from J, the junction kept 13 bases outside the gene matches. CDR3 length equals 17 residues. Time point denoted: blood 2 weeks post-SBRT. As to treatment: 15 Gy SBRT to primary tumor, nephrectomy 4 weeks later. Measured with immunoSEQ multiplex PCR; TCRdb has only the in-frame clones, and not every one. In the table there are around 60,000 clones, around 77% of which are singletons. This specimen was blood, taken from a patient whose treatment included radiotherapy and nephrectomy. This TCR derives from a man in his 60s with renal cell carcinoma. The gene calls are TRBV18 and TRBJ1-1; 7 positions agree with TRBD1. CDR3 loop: CASSPGTALGVDTEAFF. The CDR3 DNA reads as TGTGCCAGCTCACCTGGGACAGCCTTGGGCGTGGACACTGAAGCTTTCTTT.